Sequencing of this T cell receptor (beta chain) was carried out in a study of OX40 agonist ivuxolimab in advanced cancers. Looking at the study overall: With a range of roughly 23 to 85, age averaged about 58 years, and about 80% were male. Points from the study as a whole: With doses of 0.1-3.0 mg/kg, partial responders showed among the lowest clonal expansion.

To note about this clone: Its antigen is still unknown.

CDR1 and CDR2 (germline): SGHNT, YYREEE (reference sequence). This CDR3 region has 12 residues. V lost 6 bases to trimming and J lost 4 bases, with 10 bases between them. TCRdb keeps only in-frame clones here, not all; method: immunoSEQ multiplex PCR. This table holds under 85,000 clones, 86% found once. The source is an adult with an advanced solid tumor such as melanoma, head and neck, liver or kidney cancer. The chain couples TRBV5-4 to TRBJ1-2, with D maybe TRBD1 (5 bases). The sample in question was CD4+ or CD8+ T cells sorted from blood, obtained in a trial of the OX40 agonist ivuxolimab. The DNA of the CDR3 is TGTGCCAGCACCAGGGCAGGCTATGGCTACACCTTC. Protein product: CASTRAGYGYTF.